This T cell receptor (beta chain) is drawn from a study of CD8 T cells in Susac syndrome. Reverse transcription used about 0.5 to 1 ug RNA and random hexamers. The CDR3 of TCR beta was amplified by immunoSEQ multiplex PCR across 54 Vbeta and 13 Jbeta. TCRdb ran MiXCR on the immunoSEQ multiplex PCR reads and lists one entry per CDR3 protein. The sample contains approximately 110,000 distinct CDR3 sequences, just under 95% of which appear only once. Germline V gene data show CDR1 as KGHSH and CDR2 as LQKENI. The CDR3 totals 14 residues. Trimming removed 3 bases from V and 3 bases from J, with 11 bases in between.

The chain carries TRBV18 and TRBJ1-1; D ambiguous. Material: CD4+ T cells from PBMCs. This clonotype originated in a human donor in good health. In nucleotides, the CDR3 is TGTGCCAGCTCACCCAGAAACGGACACACTGAAGCTTTCTTT. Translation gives CASSPRNGHTEAFF.